Listed below are T cell receptor beta chains from one sample, sequenced in a study of beta chain features in type 1 diabetes. Libraries were prepared by immunoSEQ multiplex PCR; TCRdb keeps only in-frame clonotypes and omits some of them. The sample contains 300,000 to 350,000 clones, less than 9.5% of which appear only once. The sequencing input was central memory CD4+ T cells from blood. These receptors all come from a woman between 18 and 29 years old in good health. CDR3s include the opening cysteine and the closing phenylalanine or tryptophan. Each record gives: J gene, D gene, V gene, clone size, CDR3 DNA, CDR3 protein. The D gene is left open where the match is weak. Where a row states a size, it is once, few, many or the class of an expanded clone; other rows omit it.

TRBJ2-7 | - | TRBV4-3 | few | TGCGCCAGCAGCCAAGATCTAACAGCCGCCTACGAGCAGTACTTC | CASSQDLTAAYEQYF
TRBJ2-1 | - | TRBV6-6 | few | TGTGCCAGCAGTTGGGGACTCCCATCCAATGAGCAGTTCTTC | CASSWGLPSNEQFF
TRBJ2-7 | - | TRBV4-1 | - | TGCGCCAGCAGCCAAGGGCCCGCCGGCTCCTACGAGCAGTACTTC | CASSQGPAGSYEQYF
TRBJ2-5 | TRBD2 | TRBV11-2 | - | TGTGCCAGCAGCTTAGGGGGGGGTCGGCAAGAGACCCAGTACTTC | CASSLGGGRQETQYF
TRBJ2-7 | TRBD2 | TRBV14 | - | TGTGCCAGCAGCCCCCTGAGACTAGCAGGCGAGCAGTACTTC | CASSPLRLAGEQYF
TRBJ2-7 | - | TRBV11-2 | few | TGTGCCAGCAGCTTATCCCAATACGAGCAGTACTTC | CASSLSQYEQYF
TRBJ2-7 | - | TRBV2 | - | TGTGCCAGCAGCCTGGGACCTCACGACTACGAGCAGTACTTC | CASSLGPHDYEQYF
TRBJ2-5 | TRBD2 | TRBV28 | few | TGTGCCAGCAGCCATATGACTAGCGGGAGGTCGGGGACCCAGTACTTC | CASSHMTSGRSGTQYF
TRBJ2-5 | - | TRBV2 | - | TGTGCCAGCAGGAACAACCCCCCGGAGACCCAGTACTTC | CASRNNPPETQYF
TRBJ2-1 | TRBD1 | TRBV5-6 | - | TGTGCCAGCAGCTCCTACAGGGGTTTCTCCTACAATGAGCAGTTCTTC | CASSSYRGFSYNEQFF
TRBJ2-7 | - | TRBV5-6 | - | TGTGCCAGCAGCCTGAGAGGGACCTACGAGCAGTACTTC | CASSLRGTYEQYF
TRBJ2-1 | - | TRBV9 | many | TGTGCCAGCAGCGTAACAGGGACTTGGAATGAGCAGTTCTTC | CASSVTGTWNEQFF
TRBJ2-7 | - | TRBV27 | few | TGTGCCAGCAGTTTAAAGGGCCGCGAGCAGTACTTC | CASSLKGREQYF
TRBJ2-1 | TRBD1 | TRBV6-5 | - | TGTGCCAGCAGTCACCGACAGGGGCGAGGGAATGAGCAGTTCTTC | CASSHRQGRGNEQFF
TRBJ2-7 | TRBD1 | TRBV29-1 | - | TGCAGCGTACGACAGGGGCGGTACGAGCAGTACTTC | CSVRQGRYEQYF
TRBJ2-1 | TRBD1 | TRBV11-2 | few | TGTGCCAGCAGCTTAGACATCCGGGACAGGGGCCGTCGGTTCTTC | CASSLDIRDRGRRFF
TRBJ2-1 | TRBD2 | TRBV7-3 | - | TGTGCCAGCAGCTCGGGACTAGCGGGAGCTGAGCAGTTCTTC | CASSSGLAGAEQFF
TRBJ2-3 | TRBD2 | TRBV6-6 | - | TGTGCCAGCAGGCTAGCGGGAGGTTTTACAGATACGCAGTATTTT | CASRLAGGFTDTQYF
TRBJ1-5 | - | TRBV5-8 | - | TGTGCCAGCAGCCCCGGGGCCTATAGCAATCAGCCCCAGCATTTT | CASSPGAYSNQPQHF
TRBJ1-1 | - | TRBV25-1 | few | TGTGCCAGCAGCAAGACAGGCACTGAAGCTTTCTTT | CASSKTGTEAFF
TRBJ2-1 | - | TRBV10-2 | - | TGCGCCAGCAGCAGACAGGGAGGGGCCAATGAGCAGTTCTTC | CASSRQGGANEQFF
TRBJ2-1 | - | TRBV19 | few | TGTGCCAGTAGGTACGACAGCTCCTACAATGAGCAGTTCTTC | CASRYDSSYNEQFF
TRBJ2-2 | - | TRBV5-1 | few | TGCGCCAGCAGCTTGGGCCAGGGAACGAACACCGGGGAGCTGTTTTTT | CASSLGQGTNTGELFF
TRBJ2-1 | - | TRBV19 | - | TGTGCCAGTAGTATTTCAAATAATGAGCAGTTCTTC | CASSISNNEQFF
TRBJ2-2 | - | TRBV15 | - | TGTGCCACCAGCAGAGTGGGCACCGGGGAGCTGTTTTTT | CATSRVGTGELFF
TRBJ2-3 | - | TRBV2 | - | TGTGCCAGCAGTGATGGTGGGATCGGGACAGATACGCAGTATTTT | CASSDGGIGTDTQYF
TRBJ2-2 | TRBD2 | TRBV5-1 | - | TGCGCCAGCAGCTCGGCGACTAGCCGGACCGGGGAGCTGTTTTTT | CASSSATSRTGELFF
TRBJ2-3 | - | TRBV7-9 | - | TGTGCCAGCAGCTTAGACAACACAGATACGCAGTATTTT | CASSLDNTDTQYF
TRBJ1-2 | - | TRBV14 | few | TGTGCCAGCAGCCAAGGGGCAAACTATGGCTACACCTTC | CASSQGANYGYTF
TRBJ1-3 | TRBD1 | TRBV10-3 | few | TGTGCCATCAGTGCGGGGACAGGGATCCACCATGGAAACACCATATATTTT | CAISAGTGIHHGNTIYF
TRBJ2-7 | - | TRBV28 | - | TGTGCCAGCAGGATGGGGCTTTACTACGAGCAGTACTTC | CASRMGLYYEQYF
TRBJ1-2 | - | TRBV5-6 | - | TGTGCCAGCAGCTCACAGGATGCTAAGGGCTACACCTTC | CASSSQDAKGYTF
TRBJ1-1 | TRBD1 | TRBV6-1 | few | TGTGCCAGCAGTTCGCATACAGGGGGCCTCACTGAAGCTTTCTTT | CASSSHTGGLTEAFF
TRBJ2-1 | TRBD1 | TRBV6-5 | - | TGTGCCAGCAGTAAACTAGACAGGGGGAATGAGCAGTTCTTC | CASSKLDRGNEQFF
TRBJ1-2 | TRBD1 | TRBV19 | few | TGTGCCAGTAGTAGTACCGGGACAGCAGGAATCCGGGGCTACACCTTC | CASSSTGTAGIRGYTF
TRBJ1-2 | - | TRBV15 | - | TGTGCCACCAGAAACGGCGGCTATGGCTACACCTTC | CATRNGGYGYTF
TRBJ2-7 | - | TRBV7-2 | - | TGTGCCAGCAGCCCGGGGGCTGCGGTGTACGAGCAGTACTTC | CASSPGAAVYEQYF
TRBJ2-2 | - | TRBV25-1 | few | TGTGCCAGCACCAACCTTCCGGGCCGCAACACCGGGGAGCTGTTTTTT | CASTNLPGRNTGELFF
TRBJ1-1 | - | TRBV7-8 | - | TGTGCCAGCAGCTTTCCCGGCATGAACACTGAAGCTTTCTTT | CASSFPGMNTEAFF
TRBJ2-5 | - | TRBV11-2 | - | TGTGCCAGCAGCTTAGAGGGGCTTTCTGGCGGCCAAGAGACCCAGTACTTC | CASSLEGLSGGQETQYF
TRBJ2-7 | - | TRBV11-2 | few | TGTGCCAGCAGCCCCACCCAGGGGTGGGCCTACGAGCAGTACTTC | CASSPTQGWAYEQYF
TRBJ2-7 | - | TRBV15 | few | TGTGCCACCAGCAGAGATTTGGCAGGGAGCTCCTACGAGCAGTACTTC | CATSRDLAGSSYEQYF
TRBJ1-2 | TRBD1 | TRBV5-1 | - | TGCGCCAGCAGCCCTGGCGGGACAGCGAGCTATGGCTACACCTTC | CASSPGGTASYGYTF
TRBJ2-1 | - | TRBV19 | - | TGTGCCAGTATTGAGGGGGGCTCCTACAATGAGCAGTTCTTC | CASIEGGSYNEQFF
TRBJ1-2 | - | TRBV28 | few | TGTGCCAGCAGTTGGGGTGGCTATGGCTACACCTTC | CASSWGGYGYTF
TRBJ1-5 | - | TRBV7-9 | once | TGTGCCAGCACCCGAGGGACCGATAGTCATCAGCCCCAGCATTTT | CASTRGTDSHQPQHF
TRBJ2-3 | TRBD2 | TRBV25-1 | - | TGTGCCAGCAGTGTCGGCGGGAGTTCCACAGATACGCAGTATTTT | CASSVGGSSTDTQYF
TRBJ2-7 | - | TRBV11-2 | many | TGTGCCAGCACCCGAGCTTACGAGCAGTACTTC | CASTRAYEQYF
TRBJ2-7 | - | TRBV4-3 | - | TGCGCCAGCAGCCAAGATTTGAGCACCTACGAGCAGTACTTC | CASSQDLSTYEQYF
TRBJ1-1 | - | TRBV28 | - | TGTGCCAGCAGTCTCCCCTTAAGAAACACTGAAGCTTTCTTT | CASSLPLRNTEAFF
TRBJ1-2 | - | TRBV5-1 | - | TGCGCCAGCAGCTTGGCGCAGGGTGAATTCGATGGCTACACCTTC | CASSLAQGEFDGYTF